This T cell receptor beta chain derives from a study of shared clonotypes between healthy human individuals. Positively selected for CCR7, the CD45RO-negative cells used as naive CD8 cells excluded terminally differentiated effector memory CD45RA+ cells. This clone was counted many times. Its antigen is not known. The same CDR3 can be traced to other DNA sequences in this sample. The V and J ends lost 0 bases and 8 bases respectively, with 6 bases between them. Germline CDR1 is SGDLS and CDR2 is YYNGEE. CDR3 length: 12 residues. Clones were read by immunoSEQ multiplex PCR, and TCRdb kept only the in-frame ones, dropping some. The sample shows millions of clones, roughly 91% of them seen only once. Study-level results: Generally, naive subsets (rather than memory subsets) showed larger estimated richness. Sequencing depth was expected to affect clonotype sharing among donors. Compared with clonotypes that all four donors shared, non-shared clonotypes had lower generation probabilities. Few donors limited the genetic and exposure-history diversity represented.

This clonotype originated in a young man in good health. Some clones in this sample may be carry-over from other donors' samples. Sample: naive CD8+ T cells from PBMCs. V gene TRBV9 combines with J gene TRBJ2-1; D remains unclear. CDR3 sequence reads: CASSVGWDEQFF. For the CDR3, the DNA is TGTGCCAGCAGCGTAGGCTGGGATGAGCAGTTCTTC. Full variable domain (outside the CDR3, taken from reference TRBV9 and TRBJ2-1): DSGVTQTPKHLITATGQRVTLRCSPRSGDLSVYWYQQSLDQGLQFLIQYYNGEERAKGNILERFSAQQFPDLHSELNLSSLELGDSALYFCASSVGWDEQFFGPGTRLTVL.